This T cell receptor (beta chain) stems from a study of T cell responses to AZD1222 COVID-19 vaccine. Deletions cut 1 base from V and 8 bases from J, with 12 bases between. Looked up from germline, CDR1 is SGHNT and CDR2 is YENEEA. The CDR3 has 14 residues. Method: immunoSEQ multiplex PCR; TCRdb's copy keeps in-frame clones and lacks some. The sample yields 110,000 to 150,000 clones, about 92% seen once. This chain links TRBV11-3 with TRBJ2-1; D gene unclear. Sample: peripheral blood, taken on day 0 of AZD1222 vaccination. The receptor was isolated from an adult in good health. The CDR3 sequence: CASSLGGAGDEQFF. The CDR3 DNA sequence: TGTGCCAGCAGCTTAGGGGGTGCAGGCGATGAGCAGTTCTTC.